This entry lists 18 T cell receptor beta chains sequenced from one sample in a study of tumor-infiltrating lymphocytes in primary liver carcinoma. Production of TCR beta cDNA used 500 ng total RNA together with a constant-region primer. Amplification in three nested multiplex PCR rounds with slightly modified ARM-PCR gave rise to TCR beta libraries. TRBV1-TRBV30 forward and Cbeta reverse primers drove the first two roughly 10-cycle rounds. TCRdb itself ran the multiplex PCR reads through MiXCR, one entry per CDR3 protein. The repertoire has about 99,000 distinct CDR3 sequences, 69% of them found once; the top ten carry over 9%. Both RNA and DNA were isolated together from approximately 22-30 mg of bulk tissue that had not been sorted. Sequenced sample: liver tumor tissue from sampling region 5. Noted subset: tumor region T5, tumor centre. These receptors came from a woman aged 60-75 years with primary liver carcinoma and hepatitis B virus infection.

This clonotype was recorded only once. This chain connects TRBV6-5 to TRBJ2-3; TRBD2 might be the D (6 bases). V was shortened by 6 bases and J by 15 bases, with 31 bases between the two germline ends. The germline gives CDR1 MNHEY, CDR2 SVGAGI. The CDR3 consists of 16 residues. The CDR3 DNA reads as TGTGCCAGCAGGTACCTCCGGGACTCCCGCACAGATATGCACTATTTT. Translated, it gives CASRYLRDSRTDMHYF.

Notes on this clonotype: The junction shows a germline mismatch at one end, possibly a read error. The V call is TRBV11-2, the J call TRBJ2-3; D is possibly TRBD1 (5 bases). This CDR3 comprises 16 residues. Germline loops: CDR1 SGHAT, CDR2 FQNNGV. For the CDR3, the DNA is TGTGCCAGCAGCGCTGGTAGTGGGGCTGGCACTGATACGCAGTATTTT. This encodes CASSAGSGAGTDTQYF.

Turning to this clonotype: Its ends do not fully match the called genes, so a read error is possible. V usage is TRBV11-1 and J usage is TRBJ2-2, with unresolved D. This CDR3 is built from 14 residues. From germline, CDR1 is SGHAT and CDR2 FQDESV (reference sequence). CDR3 sequence: CASRPGLNTGELFF. CDR3 coding DNA: TGCGCCAGCAGACCGGGCCTTAACACCGGGGAGCTGTTTTTT.

As regards this clonotype: The CDR3 carries no conserved terminal phenylalanine or tryptophan, so it likely arises from a read error. The chain combines TRBV12-5 with TRBJ1-5; D is uncertain. Looked up from germline, CDR1 is LGHNT and CDR2 is FRNRAP. The CDR3 is 12 residues long. The CDR3 sequence: CANGLNNLPQHL. DNA of the CDR3: TGTGCTAATGGTTTGAACAATCTGCCCCAGCATTTA.

In the case of this clonotype: A junction end diverges from the germline sequence, so it may reflect a read error. This chain joins TRBV12-3 or TRBV12-4 and TRBJ1-2; D is unclear. CDR3 length: 15 amino acids. CDR3 sequence (DNA): TGTGCCAACAGTTCAATCAACGGGGATGGCTATGGCTACACCTTC. It yields the protein CANSSINGDGYGYTF.

As regards this clonotype: Because it lacks the conserved phenylalanine or tryptophan at the end, this CDR3 is likely a read error. No DNA is shown, since the ends of the CDR3 on it are uncertain; the CDR3 is the one TCRdb lists. The chain recombines TRBV29-1 with TRBJ2-1. Germline assignment: CDR1 SQVTM and CDR2 ANQGSEA. The CDR3 spans 10 amino acids, including both terminal residues. CDR3 amino acids: CSGRTDEQLL.

This clonotype has a count of ten or more. The chain joins TRBV29-1 to TRBJ2-3, with unresolved D. The V end lost 6 bases, the J end lost 2 bases, and 9 bases lay between the germline ends. The CDR3 totals 12 residues. In germline, CDR1 is SQVTM, CDR2 ANQGSEA. Written as DNA, the CDR3 is TGCAGCGTCGTAGACAACACAGATACGCAGTATTTT. Protein product: CSVVDNTDTQYF.

Details on this clonotype: One end of the junction does not line up with germline, which may come from a read error. The gene calls are TRBV6-2 or TRBV6-3 and TRBJ2-1; 9 bases line up with TRBD2. The CDR3 is 14 residues long. Germline lookup yields CDR1 MNHEY and CDR2 SVGEGT. The CDR3 loop is CASRTSGSYSEQLF. The CDR3 coding sequence is TGTGCCAGCAGGACTAGCGGTTCCTACAGTGAGCAGCTCTTC.

For this clonotype: Because the CDR3 is missing its conserved closing phenylalanine or tryptophan, this is likely a read error. This rearrangement joins TRBV29-1 to TRBJ2-7; 12 bases fit TRBD2. The ends lost 6 bases at V and 4 bases at J; junction bases unmatched: 13. There are 16 residues in the CDR3. CDR1 and CDR2 from the germline V gene are SQVTM and ANQGSEA. CDR3 loop: CSVDQRLAGVLYEQYL. The DNA for the CDR3 is TGCAGCGTGGACCAGAGACTAGCGGGAGTGTTATACGAGCAGTACCTC.

To note about this clonotype: The conserved phenylalanine or tryptophan normally closing the CDR3 is absent here, so this likely arose from a read error. This chain connects TRBV6-5 to TRBJ1-1; 8 bases fit TRBD1. This CDR3 spans 14 amino acids. The germline V gene encodes CDR1 MNHEY and CDR2 SVGAGI. In DNA, the CDR3 is TGTGTCAGCAGTTCGCAGGGGGCGAACACTGAAGCTTTCCTT. Its translation is CVSSSQGANTEAFL.

The V call is TRBV13, the J call TRBJ1-1; 7 nucleotides match TRBD1. With V trimmed by 5 bases and J by 5 bases, 8 bases remained unmatched. The CDR3 is 14 amino acids. Germline V lookup: CDR1 PRHDT, CDR2 FYEKMQ (reference sequence). CDR3 protein: CASSLLQGSTEAFF. In DNA form, the CDR3 reads TGTGCCAGCAGCCTCCTACAGGGGAGTACTGAAGCTTTCTTT.

A remark on this clonotype: A read error may account for a junction end that differs from germline. The rearrangement uses TRBV28 and TRBJ2-4; no reliable D call. The CDR3 runs 17 residues. Germline-derived CDR1 and CDR2 are MDHEN and SYDVKM. The CDR3 sequence: CVSSLSLADVAKNIQYF. The CDR3 coding sequence is TGTGTCAGCAGTCTGTCTCTGGCGGACGTAGCCAAAAACATTCAGTACTTC.

The sample holds a few counts of this clonotype. With a much larger clone just one base away, this may be a read error. The chain combines TRBV6-1 with TRBJ1-5; D ambiguous. Germline CDR1 MNHNS, CDR2 SASEGT. The CDR3 covers 13 residues. V was pared by 8 bases and J by 3 bases, with 11 bases between. The CDR3 sequence: CASEEQVNQPQHF. The CDR3 DNA reads TGTGCCAGCGAGGAGCAAGTCAATCAGCCCCAGCATTTT.

In the case of this clonotype: Since a much larger clone is just one base distant, this may be a read error. The chain joins TRBV5-5 to TRBJ1-4; D possibly corresponds to TRBD1 (6 bases). The germline CDR1 and CDR2 sequences are SGHKS and YYEKEE (reference sequence). V shed 4 bases and J shed 8 bases, with 15 bases lying between them. The CDR3 covers 14 residues. CDR3 sequence: CASSPHGQKEKLFF. The CDR3 DNA reads as TGTGCCAGCAGCCCACACGGACAGAAGGAAAAACTGTTTTTT.

This clonotype has a count of ten or more. The chain carries TRBV29-1 and TRBJ2-6; D perhaps matches TRBD2 (5 bases). The germline V gene encodes CDR1 SQVTM and CDR2 ANQGSEA. The V gene lost 5 bases and the J gene lost 1 base, with 15 bases spanning the gap. The CDR3 extends over 16 amino acids. CDR3 sequence (DNA): TGCAGCGTTCATCTGGGAGAAGTATCTGGGGCCAACGTCCTGACTTTC. Protein product: CSVHLGEVSGANVLTF.

V is TRBV11-2 and J is TRBJ2-7, with D tentatively TRBD1 (6 bases). CDR1 and CDR2 from the germline V gene are SGHAT and FQNNGV. With 3 bases removed from V and 6 bases from J, the gap between germline ends came to 15 bases. The CDR3 extends over 14 amino acids. The CDR3 sequence is CASSFQGVGGEQYV. CDR3 in DNA: TGTGCCAGCAGCTTCCAGGGAGTAGGGGGCGAGCAGTACGTC.

Comments on this clonotype: One end of the junction fails to match germline, which may point to a read error. The rearrangement links TRBV28 to TRBJ2-1; TRBD1 might be the D (6 bases). Germline V gene data show CDR1 as MDHEN and CDR2 as SYDVKM. There are 15 residues in the CDR3. CDR3 amino acids: CDSRTGKTPYNEQFF. CDR3 DNA: TGTGACAGCAGAACAGGGAAAACCCCCTACAATGAGCAGTTCTTC.

Worth noting for this clonotype: Compared with germline, one end of the junction differs, possibly owing to a read error. The chain has TRBV6-5 and TRBJ1-6; TRBD1 agrees at 11 bases. Germline V gene lookup returns CDR1 MNHEY and CDR2 SVGAGI. This CDR3 is built from 15 residues. The CDR3 spells CASRVDRGHNSLLHF. Written as DNA, the CDR3 is TGTGCCAGCAGAGTGGACAGGGGGCATAATTCACTCCTCCACTTT.